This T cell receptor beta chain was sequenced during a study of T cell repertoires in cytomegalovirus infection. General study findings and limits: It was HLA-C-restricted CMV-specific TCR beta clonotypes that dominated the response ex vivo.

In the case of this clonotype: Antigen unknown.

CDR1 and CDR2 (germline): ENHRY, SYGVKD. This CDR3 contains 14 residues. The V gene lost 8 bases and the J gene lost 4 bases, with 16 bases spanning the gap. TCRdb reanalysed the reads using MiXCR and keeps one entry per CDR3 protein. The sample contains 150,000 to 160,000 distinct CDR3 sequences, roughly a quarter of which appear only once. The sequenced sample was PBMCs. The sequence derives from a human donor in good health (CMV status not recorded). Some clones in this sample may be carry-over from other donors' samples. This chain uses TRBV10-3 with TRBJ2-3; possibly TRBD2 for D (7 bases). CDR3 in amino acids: CAIRGAGLSDTQYF. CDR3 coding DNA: TGTGCCATCCGGGGGGCGGGTTTGTCAGATACGCAGTATTTT.